This TCR beta chain emerged from a study of cytotoxic CD8 clonotypes in ibrutinib-treated CLL. Data came from immunoSEQ multiplex PCR; TCRdb stores just in-frame clones and leaves some out. The profile shows about 130,000 clones, about four fifths of them singletons. The clonotype was recovered from a human donor with chronic lymphocytic leukemia. The sequenced sample was PBMCs, obtained after 12 months of ibrutinib treatment.

CDR3 nucleotide sequence: TGTGCCAGCAGCTCAATAACTAGCGGGAGGGCGTATGAGCAGTTCTTC. Protein product: CASSSITSGRAYEQFF. The chain carries TRBV11-1 and TRBJ2-1; 13 bases map to TRBD2. CDR3 length equals 16 residues. V shed 4 bases, J shed 8 bases, and the junction held 8 bases outside the gene matches. The germline gives CDR1 SGHAT, CDR2 FQDESV (reference sequence).